The next 18 T cell receptor beta chains were all read from a single sample in a study of graft-versus-host responses after intestinal transplantation. TCRdb's copy holds only in-frame clones and misses some; the assay was immunoSEQ multiplex PCR. This sample has more than 70,000 clones, with 80% to 85% found just once. These receptors' targets are unknown. Source: unstimulated CD4+ T cells sorted from spleen or lymph node cells, taken before intestinal transplant. These receptors all stem from a human donor who received an intestinal transplant.

The V call is TRBV4-1, the J call TRBJ2-3, with 7 bases identical to TRBD2. This CDR3 comprises 17 residues. CDR1 and CDR2 (germline): MGHRA, YSYEKL. V was pared by 0 bases and J by 2 bases, with 8 bases of the junction left unmatched. The CDR3, as DNA: TGCGCCAGCAGCCAAGATTCATGGCGGGAGTTCACAGATACGCAGTATTTT. This gives the protein CASSQDSWREFTDTQYF.

The chain uses TRBV2 and TRBJ2-1, with 11 bases that match TRBD2. This CDR3 has 16 amino acids. Trimming at V came to 5 bases and at J to 4 bases, leaving 7 bases not matched to a gene. Germline loops: CDR1 SNHLY, CDR2 FYNNEI. CDR3 region: CASSQGLAVPYNEQFF. CDR3 bases: TGTGCCAGCAGTCAGGGACTAGCGGTCCCATACAATGAGCAGTTCTTC.

This rearrangement joins TRBV12-5 to TRBJ2-1; possibly TRBD1 for D (8 bases). V was clipped by 0 bases and J by 2 bases, with 11 bases between them. CDR3 length: 16 residues. Germline loops: CDR1 LGHNT, CDR2 FRNRAP. CDR3 DNA: TGTGCTAGTGGTTTGGTACAGGGGGGGGCCTACAATGAGCAGTTCTTC. Translated, it gives CASGLVQGGAYNEQFF. The full variable domain, its missing parts supplied by reference TRBV12-5 and TRBJ2-1, is DARVTQTPRHKVTEMGQEVTMRCQPILGHNTVFWYRQTMMQGLELLAYFRNRAPLDDSGMPKDRFSAEMPDATLATLKIQPSEPRDSAVYFCASGLVQGGAYNEQFFGPGTRLTVL.

The V call is TRBV6-1, the J call TRBJ1-2; D is ambiguous. CDR3 length equals 13 residues. Trimming took off 3 bases at V and 10 bases at J, with 15 bases between the two ends. Germline CDR1 MNHNS, CDR2 SASEGT. In DNA, the CDR3 is TGTGCCAGCAGTGACCCAGGTGGAATTGACTACACCTTC. Its translation: CASSDPGGIDYTF.

The J gene is TRBJ2-1, the V gene TRBV11-2; 9 bases match TRBD2. There are 15 residues in the CDR3. CDR1 is SGHAT, CDR2 FQNNGV, per germline. The V segment lost 3 bases and the J segment 0 bases; nucleotides outside the gene matches: 0. DNA for the CDR3: TGTGCCAGCAGCTTTAGCGGGAGCTCCTACAATGAGCAGTTCTTC. It is translated as CASSFSGSSYNEQFF.

The V and J genes are TRBV5-1 and TRBJ2-3; TRBD2 aligns across 9 bases. Germline values: CDR1 SGHRS, CDR2 YFSETQ. The junction had 9 bases not matched to a gene; V was cut back by 4 bases and J by 3 bases. CDR3 length: 16 amino acids. In DNA, the CDR3 is TGCGCCAGCAGCCCGGTAGCTAGCGGGGTTACAGATACGCAGTATTTT. It encodes CASSPVASGVTDTQYF.

The chain carries TRBV7-3 and TRBJ2-5; D is unclear. The CDR3 totals 13 residues. The V end was cut by 2 bases, the J end by 0 bases, with 4 bases between. Germline CDR1 SGHTA, CDR2 FQGTGA. In nucleotides, the CDR3 is TGTGCCAGCAGCTTAGGCCACCAAGAGACCCAGTACTTC. Protein product: CASSLGHQETQYF.

This chain joins TRBV9 and TRBJ2-5, with TRBD1 matching 10 bases. The trim removed 4 bases at V and 4 bases at J, leaving 7 bases unmatched. Looked up from germline, CDR1 is SGDLS and CDR2 is YYNGEE. The CDR3 is 15 residues long. The CDR3 region has the DNA TGTGCCAGCAGCCCTACCGGGACAGGGGTAGAGACCCAGTACTTC. It yields the protein CASSPTGTGVETQYF.

The V gene is TRBV5-1, the J gene TRBJ2-1; possibly TRBD2 for D (6 bases). The length of the CDR3 is 13 residues. Germline V CDR1 and CDR2: SGHRS, YFSETQ. V was clipped by 4 bases and J by 8 bases, with 13 bases between them. CDR3 in amino acids: CASSRGALDEQFF. CDR3 DNA: TGCGCCAGCAGCCGCGGGGCCTTGGATGAGCAGTTCTTC.

The V gene is TRBV7-2, the J gene TRBJ2-3; D may be TRBD2 (5 bases). The CDR3 runs to 13 residues. With 5 bases removed from V and 3 bases from J, the gap between germline ends came to 9 bases. The germline V gene encodes CDR1 SGHTA and CDR2 FQGNSA. This CDR3 is CASSEAVTDTQYF. The DNA for the CDR3 is TGTGCCAGCAGCGAAGCGGTTACAGATACGCAGTATTTT. The entire variable domain, with the rest obtained from reference TRBV7-2 and TRBJ2-3, is as follows: GAGVSQSPSNKVTEKGKDVELRCDPISGHTALYWYRQSLGQGLEFLIYFQGNSAPDKSGLPSDRFSAERTGGSVSTLTIQRTQQEDSAVYLCASSEAVTDTQYFGPGTRLTVL.

The rearrangement uses TRBV23-1 and TRBJ1-3, with 10 positions matching TRBD1. TRBV23-1 counts as an open reading frame of uncertain function. This CDR3 has 15 amino acids. Trimming removed 0 bases from V and 8 bases from J; junction bases left unmatched: 4. CDR3 in DNA: TGCGCCAGCAGTCAATCGGGGGACAGGGGACACACCATATATTTT. Amino acid sequence: CASSQSGDRGHTIYF.

The V gene is TRBV5-6, the J gene TRBJ2-7; TRBD2 might be the D (5 bases). The germline V and J ends were trimmed by 2 bases and 4 bases, with 7 bases remaining between them. Germline CDR1 reads SGHDT; CDR2 reads YYEEEE. This CDR3 has 12 amino acids. CDR3 sequence (DNA): TGTGCCAGCAGCTTATCGGGATACGAGCAGTACTTC. Its protein product is CASSLSGYEQYF.

This chain connects TRBV23-1 to TRBJ2-7, with 7 bases that match TRBD1. TRBV23-1 is labeled an ORF, and its function is uncertain. V was clipped by 5 bases and J by 3 bases; unmatched bases: 4. This CDR3 spans 13 amino acids. The CDR3 spells CASSGAGGYEQYF. DNA of the CDR3: TGCGCCAGCAGTGGAGCAGGGGGCTACGAGCAGTACTTC.

The gene calls are TRBV7-9 and TRBJ2-7; D might be TRBD1 (6 bases). Per the germline V gene, CDR1 is SEHNR and CDR2 is FQNEAQ (reference sequence). There are 13 residues in the CDR3. The ends were cut back, 5 bases at V and 3 bases at J, with 11 bases in the middle. For the CDR3, the DNA is TGTGCCAGCAGCCCGGGACAATACTACGAGCAGTACTTC. Protein product: CASSPGQYYEQYF.

This CDR3 is CASSIGQMNTEAFF. CDR3 nucleotide sequence: TGTGCCAGTAGTATCGGACAGATGAACACTGAAGCTTTCTTT. The chain uses TRBV19 and TRBJ1-1; maybe TRBD1 (6 bases). This CDR3 contains 14 residues. V gave up 3 bases and J gave up 0 bases, with 8 bases separating them. Germline lookup yields CDR1 LNHDA and CDR2 SQIVND (reference sequence).

The chain uses TRBV7-9 and TRBJ2-5; perhaps TRBD1 as D (7 bases). Germline V gene lookup returns CDR1 SEHNR and CDR2 FQNEAQ (reference sequence). Trimming removed 6 bases at V and 8 bases at J, with 25 bases between. The CDR3 spans 16 residues. CDR3 in DNA: TGTGCCAGCAGTCTTTTAGGGGGCGGGGCGGGTACTACCCAGTACTTC. Its protein product is CASSLLGGGAGTTQYF.

The chain joins TRBV19 to TRBJ2-7; the D gene is possibly TRBD2 (5 bases). Germline values: CDR1 LNHDA, CDR2 SQIVND (reference sequence). Trimming removed 5 bases at V and 3 bases at J, with 14 bases between. The CDR3 has 14 amino acids. CDR3 region: CASSPRTLGYEQYF. The CDR3 DNA reads as TGTGCCAGTAGTCCTAGGACTCTAGGCTACGAGCAGTACTTC.

The chain uses TRBV6-1 and TRBJ2-2, with 8 bases fitting TRBD2. The germline gives CDR1 MNHNS, CDR2 SASEGT. The CDR3 sequence is 17 residues long. The ends lost 4 bases at V and 5 bases at J; junction bases unmatched: 12. CDR3 coding DNA: TGTGCCAGCAGTGGCTGGCGGGAGGCCTTTAGAACCGGGGAGCTGTTTTTT. It specifies CASSGWREAFRTGELFF.